Listed below are T cell receptor beta chains from one sample, sequenced in a study of cytomegalovirus exposure and HLA in healthy donors. Produced via immunoSEQ multiplex PCR; TCRdb's table is partial and in-frame only. The data contain about 130,000 clones, around 82% of them singletons. Sequenced: PBMCs. Every receptor here comes from a female donor in good health and CMV-seronegative. Both conserved end residues are part of each CDR3. Each record gives: clone size, CDR3 length, D gene, J gene, V gene, CDR3 protein, CDR3 DNA. D genes are given only for firm matches. Expanded clones are given a class, and other clones once, few, many or no size at all.

size: NA
length: 15
D: TRBD1
J: TRBJ2-7
V: TRBV5-5
CDR3: CASSPTGLSSYEQYF
DNA: TGTGCCAGCAGCCCGACAGGGTTGAGCTCCTACGAGCAGTACTTC

size: NA
length: 14
D: NA
J: TRBJ2-3
V: TRBV11-1
CDR3: CASRVTGSTDTQYF
DNA: TGTGCCAGCAGGGTTACAGGCAGCACAGATACGCAGTATTTT

size: NA
length: 15
D: TRBD1
J: TRBJ2-3
V: TRBV10-2
CDR3: CASSEIGQGADTQYF
DNA: TGCGCCAGCAGTGAGATCGGACAGGGTGCAGATACGCAGTATTTT

size: NA
length: 15
D: TRBD1
J: TRBJ2-7
V: TRBV6-5
CDR3: CASSYLTGGGYEQYF
DNA: TGTGCCAGCAGTTATCTGACAGGGGGGGGCTACGAGCAGTACTTC

size: once
length: 16
D: TRBD2
J: TRBJ2-2
V: TRBV15
CDR3: CATSNPGGSNTGELFF
DNA: TGTGCCACCAGCAACCCGGGAGGGTCGAACACCGGGGAGCTGTTTTTT

size: NA
length: 13
D: NA
J: TRBJ2-7
V: TRBV10-3
CDR3: CAIRFHRSYEQYF
DNA: TGTGCCATCAGGTTTCACAGATCCTACGAGCAGTACTTC

size: once
length: 14
D: NA
J: TRBJ1-4
V: TRBV7-8
CDR3: CASSSGVGGGKLFF
DNA: TGTGCCAGCAGCTCCGGAGTGGGTGGAGGGAAACTGTTTTTT

size: NA
length: 14
D: NA
J: TRBJ1-1
V: TRBV5-1
CDR3: CASSRRTGNTEAFF
DNA: TGCGCCAGCAGCAGAAGGACTGGGAACACTGAAGCTTTCTTT

size: NA
length: 15
D: TRBD1
J: TRBJ1-6
V: TRBV5-1
CDR3: CASSYGTGESSPLHF
DNA: TGCGCCAGCAGCTATGGGACAGGGGAGAGTTCACCCCTCCACTTT

size: NA
length: 13
D: NA
J: TRBJ1-5
V: TRBV4-2
CDR3: CASSRSGNQPQHF
DNA: TGTGCCAGCAGCCGGTCGGGCAATCAGCCCCAGCATTTT